The clone carrying this T cell receptor beta chain occurred once. The source of the sample is a study of blood T cell repertoires in COVID-19. Study as a whole: Italy, Spain and the United States were the sources of the convalescent and acute COVID-19 samples. From T cells, B-cell-depleted T cells, or PBMCs came the material, which was cDNA or gDNA.

Germline V CDR1 and CDR2: SGHDT, YYEEEE. Trimming pared 0 bases from V and 6 bases from J, leaving 21 bases between. The length of the CDR3 is 17 residues. Sequenced by immunoSEQ multiplex PCR; TCRdb stores in-frame clones only, minus some. This table holds fewer than 250,000 clones, 88% found once. This receptor was identified in a man aged 70-80 years with acute or convalescent COVID-19. The sample was peripheral blood. The chain recombines TRBV5-6 with TRBJ1-2; D perhaps matches TRBD1 (5 bases). CDR3 residues: CASSLERGRLVHHGYTF. The CDR3 region has the DNA TGTGCCAGCAGCTTGGAAAGGGGCAGGTTGGTACACCATGGCTACACCTTC.